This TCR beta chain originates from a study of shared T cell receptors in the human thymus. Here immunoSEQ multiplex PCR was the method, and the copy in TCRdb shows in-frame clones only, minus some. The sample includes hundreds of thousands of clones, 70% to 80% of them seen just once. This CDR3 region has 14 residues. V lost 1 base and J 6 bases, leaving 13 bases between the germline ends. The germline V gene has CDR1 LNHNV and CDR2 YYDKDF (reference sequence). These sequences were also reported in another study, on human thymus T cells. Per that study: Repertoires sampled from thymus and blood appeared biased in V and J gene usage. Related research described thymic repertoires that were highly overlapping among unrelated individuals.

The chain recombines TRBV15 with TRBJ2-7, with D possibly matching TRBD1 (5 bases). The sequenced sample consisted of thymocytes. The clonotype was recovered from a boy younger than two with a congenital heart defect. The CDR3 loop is CATSRGFYRCEQYF. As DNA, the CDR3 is TGTGCCACCAGCAGAGGATTCTACAGGTGCGAGCAGTACTTC.